This TCR beta chain derives from a study of T cells after yellow fever vaccination. TCR cDNA, made by 5'RACE template switching, carried an added universal primer site and UMIs. TCRdb fed the 5' RACE reads into MiXCR, producing one record per CDR3 protein. Among tens of thousands of distinct CDR3 sequences listed, 7.4% were seen once. Germline assignment: CDR1 SQVTM and CDR2 ANQGSEA. CDR3 length: 13 amino acids. V was cut by 4 bases and J by 3 bases, with 13 bases left in between. This clonotype was picked up many times. This clonotype originated in a man younger than 40 who received the YFV17D yellow fever vaccine. The input for sequencing was CD8+ T cells sorted from PBMCs, taken 15 days after the yellow fever booster vaccination. V and J are TRBV29-1 and TRBJ2-7; D perhaps matches TRBD1 (6 bases). The DNA of the CDR3 is TGCAGCGTTGGGAAGGGGGATCGCTACGAGCAGTACTTC. This translates into CSVGKGDRYEQYF.